The rows below give T cell receptor beta chains drawn from one sample of a study of blood T cell repertoires in COVID-19. Using immunoSEQ multiplex PCR, the repertoire was profiled, and TCRdb retains in-frame clones only, with some absent. The repertoire holds more than 350,000 clones, with 70% to 90% as singletons. The sample comprised PBMCs or T cells enriched from blood (not recorded which). The receptors here all came from a woman in her late teens or twenties who had been exposed to COVID-19. The CDR3 runs from the conserved cysteine through the conserved F or W. A D gene is named only where the DNA matches it firmly. Clone size appears in some rows only: once, few, many, or a class for an expanded clone.

j_gene | d_gene | v_gene | abundance | CDR3aa | CDR3nt
TRBJ2-7 | TRBD2 | TRBV19 | NA | CASRFPSGPYEQYF | TGTGCCAGTAGGTTCCCTAGCGGCCCCTACGAGCAGTACTTC
TRBJ1-1 | NA | TRBV14 | NA | CASSQDRFRRTEAFF | TGTGCCAGCAGCCAAGATAGATTCCGCAGGACTGAAGCTTTCTTT
TRBJ2-7 | TRBD1 | TRBV19 | NA | CASSITPGQGHEQYF | TGTGCCAGTAGTATAACTCCGGGACAGGGTCACGAGCAGTACTTC
TRBJ1-2 | TRBD1 | TRBV7-3 | few | CASSLGDRGFGGYTF | TGTGCCAGCAGCTTAGGGGACAGGGGCTTCGGGGGCTACACCTTC
TRBJ1-6 | NA | TRBV7-7 | once | CASSQDSNSPLHF | TGTGCTAGCAGCCAGGACAGCAATTCACCCCTCCACTTT
TRBJ2-7 | NA | TRBV27 | NA | CASSFSGSSYEQYF | TGTGCCAGCAGTTTTAGTGGGAGCTCCTACGAGCAGTACTTC
TRBJ2-7 | TRBD1 | TRBV4-3 | NA | CASSQVVKVSGGTISRLYEQYF | TGCGCCAGCAGCCAAGTGGTTAAGGTCTCAGGGGGTACTATTTCGAGGCTCTACGAGCAGTACTTC
TRBJ1-1 | TRBD1 | TRBV19 | NA | CASDRGRGNTEAFF | TGTGCCAGTGACAGGGGGCGGGGGAACACTGAAGCTTTCTTT
TRBJ2-1 | NA | TRBV6-5 | NA | CASSYGGGHGNEQFF | TGTGCCAGCAGTTACGGCGGGGGCCACGGGAATGAGCAGTTCTTC
TRBJ2-2 | NA | TRBV6-5 | NA | CASSPRGTNTGELFF | TGTGCCAGCAGTCCTAGGGGAACGAACACCGGGGAGCTGTTTTTT
TRBJ2-1 | NA | TRBV14 | NA | CASSPPSQRALYNEQFF | TGTGCCAGCAGCCCACCTTCGCAGCGGGCTCTGTACAATGAGCAGTTCTTC
TRBJ2-3 | TRBD2 | TRBV20-1 | NA | CSASNAGDTDTQYF | TGCAGTGCTAGTAACGCGGGAGACACAGATACGCAGTATTTT
TRBJ2-3 | TRBD1 | TRBV19 | NA | CASTLQGAVQDTQYF | TGTGCCAGTACTCTCCAGGGGGCGGTTCAGGATACGCAGTATTTT
TRBJ2-5 | TRBD2 | TRBV4-3 | NA | CASSQGGGRAETQYF | TGCGCCAGCAGCCAAGGCGGGGGGAGGGCAGAGACCCAGTACTTC
TRBJ1-1 | NA | TRBV12-3/TRBV12-4 | NA | CASTPRGNTEAFF | TGTGCCAGCACCCCCAGGGGGAACACTGAAGCTTTCTTT
TRBJ1-4 | TRBD1 | TRBV19 | NA | CASSTTGEKLFF | TGTGCCAGTAGTACGACAGGGGAAAAACTGTTTTTT
TRBJ1-1 | NA | TRBV27 | NA | CASSSLQPGGTEAFF | TGTGCCAGCAGTTCCCTCCAGCCAGGAGGCACTGAAGCTTTCTTT
TRBJ2-1 | TRBD2 | TRBV7-3 | NA | CASSRTSGGSNEQFF | TGTGCCAGCAGCCGGACTAGCGGGGGAAGCAATGAGCAGTTCTTC
TRBJ1-6 | NA | TRBV12-3/TRBV12-4 | NA | CASSQGGSPLHF | TGTGCCAGCAGTCAGGGTGGGTCACCCCTCCACTTT
TRBJ1-5 | NA | TRBV5-1 | once | CASSVDGSNQPQHF | TGCGCCAGCAGCGTGGACGGTAGCAATCAGCCCCAGCATTTT
TRBJ1-2 | TRBD1 | TRBV29-1 | NA | CSVDDPGGPCTF | TGCAGCGTTGACGACCCAGGGGGCCCGTGCACCTTC
TRBJ2-1 | NA | TRBV9 | NA | CASSPVAASYNEQFF | TGTGCCAGCAGCCCGGTGGCGGCCAGCTACAATGAGCAGTTCTTC
TRBJ2-1 | TRBD2 | TRBV19 | once | CASRPGTSGRNNEQFF | TGTGCCAGTAGACCCGGGACTAGCGGGAGAAACAATGAGCAGTTCTTC
TRBJ1-1 | TRBD1 | TRBV6-5 | NA | CASLTAGGTNTEAFF | TGTGCCAGCCTAACGGCAGGGGGTACGAACACTGAAGCTTTCTTT
TRBJ2-7 | TRBD1 | TRBV28 | NA | CASSRGPTGLWPYF | TGTGCCAGCAGTCGGGGCCCGACAGGGTTATGGCCGTACTTC
TRBJ1-1 | NA | TRBV30 | NA | CAWSRSGNTEAFF | TGTGCCTGGAGTCGGTCAGGGAACACTGAAGCTTTCTTT
TRBJ2-3 | TRBD1 | TRBV28 | NA | CASTPGQGAALTDTQYF | TGTGCCAGCACACCGGGACAGGGGGCCGCCCTCACAGATACGCAGTATTTT